The 24 T cell receptor beta chains given below trace back to one sample, sequenced in a study of T-cell memory formation after mild COVID-19 (dated by TCRdb to about 2021). The library came from 5' RACE. The sequencer was an Illumina NovaSeq 6000. TCRdb reprocessing: public reads trimmed at Q25 with fastp, clones called with MiXCR, in-frame beta chains kept. Merged by CDR3 protein, the rows form single entries marked with the most common genes and DNA. This sample has 85,000 to 120,000 distinct CDR3 sequences in its table, and about 17% of those were observed once. The ten most abundant clones make up less than 35% of the sample. Sample: PBMCs or a T cell subset sorted from them (not recorded which). Source of these receptors: an adult woman who had mild COVID-19 (a few samples of this study predate the infection). The sample titles of this study are shuffled in the database, so cell type and time point are left out; the donor was told from shared clones.

This chain links TRBV4-2 with TRBJ2-5; 9 bases are a match to TRBD2. CDR3 length equals 18 residues. V gave up 0 bases and J gave up 4 bases; unmatched junction bases: 12. CDR1 is LGHNA and CDR2 is YNFKEQ in the germline V gene. The CDR3 loop is CASSQDWRGGAVGETQYF. The DNA of the CDR3 is TGTGCCAGCAGCCAAGACTGGCGCGGGGGGGCAGTTGGAGAGACCCAGTACTTC.

The chain has TRBV9 and TRBJ2-2, with D maybe TRBD1 (5 bases). The CDR3 contains 19 residues. CDR1 is SGDLS and CDR2 is YYNGEE in the germline V gene. V lost 6 bases, J lost 1 base, and 25 bases lay in between. CDR3 sequence (DNA): TGTGCCAGCACTGACCACCCTGGGGCGACGATAATGAACACCGGGGAGCTGTTTTTT. It encodes CASTDHPGATIMNTGELFF.

This clonotype turned up a few times. This chain uses TRBV7-6 with TRBJ2-7, with D possibly matching TRBD1 (7 bases). Trimming cost V 1 base and J 4 bases, with 14 bases left between them. Germline CDR1 and CDR2: SGHVS and FNYEAQ. CDR3 length: 15 amino acids. The CDR3 region is CASSLGRGRLYEQYF. The CDR3 bases are TGTGCCAGCAGCTTAGGGAGGGGGCGATTATACGAGCAGTACTTC.

This clonotype has more than one count but fewer than ten. This chain uses TRBV5-6 with TRBJ2-3, with 12 bases matching TRBD2. The junction had 9 bases not matched to a gene; V was cut back by 0 bases and J by 1 base. Germline CDR1 is SGHDT and CDR2 is YYEEEE. This CDR3 contains 19 residues. The CDR3 sequence: CASSLVVGTSGRRTDTQYF. CDR3 nucleotide sequence: TGTGCCAGCAGCTTGGTTGTAGGGACTAGCGGGCGCCGCACAGATACGCAGTATTTT. Complete variable domain (other parts from reference TRBV5-6 and TRBJ2-3): DAGVTQSPTHLIKTRGQQVTLRCSPKSGHDTVSWYQQALGQGPQFIFQYYEEEERQRGNFPDRFSGHQFPNYSSELNVNALLLGDSALYLCASSLVVGTSGRRTDTQYFGPGTRLTVL.

The chain uses TRBV4-1 and TRBJ2-1; 7 nucleotides align to TRBD2. This CDR3 has 13 residues. The V segment lost 4 bases and the J segment 9 bases; nucleotides outside the gene matches: 6. The germline gives CDR1 MGHRA, CDR2 YSYEKL. CDR3 residues: CASSPRLAGEQFF. The DNA for the CDR3 is TGCGCCAGCAGCCCGCGACTAGCCGGTGAGCAGTTCTTC.

V and J are TRBV4-3 and TRBJ2-7, with TRBD2 matching over 7 bases. V was clipped by 1 base and J by 2 bases; unmatched bases: 5. CDR3 length equals 15 residues. Germline CDR1 reads LGHNA; CDR2 reads YSLEER. Written as DNA, the CDR3 is TGCGCCAGCAGCCAAGTCGCTAGCGGAACCTACGAGCAGTACTTC. The encoded protein is CASSQVASGTYEQYF.

V is TRBV7-6 and J is TRBJ1-3; D ambiguous. V was clipped by 1 base and J by 0 bases, with 13 bases between them. The germline V gene encodes CDR1 SGHVS and CDR2 FNYEAQ. The CDR3 has 17 residues. In DNA, the CDR3 is TGTGCCAGCAGCTTAGGGCAGTCCAGCTACTCTGGAAACACCATATATTTT. Its translation: CASSLGQSSYSGNTIYF.

The chain employs TRBV6-6 and TRBJ2-7; 9 bases fit TRBD2. The germline CDR1 and CDR2 sequences are MNHNY and SVGAGI (reference sequence). The V and J ends lost 2 bases and 4 bases, in that order; junction bases with no gene match: 6. CDR3 length: 15 amino acids. CDR3 nucleotide sequence: TGTGCCAGCAGTTACGTGGATAGCGGGAGATACGAGCAGTACTTC. It yields the protein CASSYVDSGRYEQYF.

A few counts support this clonotype. CDR3: CASTPLPGRVYGTDTQYF. The CDR3 DNA reads as TGTGCCAGTACTCCCCTCCCCGGAAGGGTTTATGGCACAGATACGCAGTATTTT. V is TRBV19 and J is TRBJ2-3; unclear D gene. This CDR3 comprises 18 residues. CDR1 and CDR2 from the germline V gene are LNHDA and SQIVND (reference sequence). Between the trimmed V and J ends, which lost 7 bases and 1 base, there was a span of 24 bases.

This clonotype was picked up a small number of times. The chain couples TRBV9 to TRBJ1-2; no clear D gene. The CDR3 loop spans 15 amino acids. The germline V and J ends were trimmed by 3 bases and 1 base, with 13 bases remaining between them. Germline loops: CDR1 SGDLS, CDR2 YYNGEE. The CDR3 DNA follows: TGTGCCAGCAGCGCCCCTATGACACTTAACTATGGCTACACCTTC. It yields the protein CASSAPMTLNYGYTF.

This rearrangement joins TRBV7-6 to TRBJ2-7; 7 nucleotides match TRBD1. Trimming at V came to 3 bases and at J to 3 bases, leaving 11 bases not matched to a gene. Germline V gene data show CDR1 as SGHVS and CDR2 as FNYEAQ. CDR3 length: 16 residues. This chain's CDR3 is CASSLEGTASFYEQYF. CDR3 coding DNA: TGTGCCAGCAGCTTGGAAGGGACAGCGTCCTTCTACGAGCAGTACTTC.

This clonotype was counted ten times or more. The chain carries TRBV7-9 and TRBJ2-2, with D uncertain. The CDR3 loop spans 12 amino acids. The V end was cut by 5 bases, the J end by 5 bases, with 6 bases between. CDR1 is SEHNR and CDR2 is FQNEAQ in the germline V gene (reference sequence). The CDR3 is CASSPSTGELFF. The CDR3 nucleotides read TGTGCCAGCAGCCCGTCTACCGGGGAGCTGTTTTTT.

This clonotype was detected a few times. The chain uses TRBV6-4 and TRBJ1-1, with a possible D match to TRBD1 (5 bases). The CDR3 runs to 17 residues. V was clipped by 0 bases and J by 1 base, with 15 bases between them. From germline, CDR1 is MRHNA and CDR2 SNTAGT. The DNA of the CDR3 is TGTGCCAGCAGTGACTCGGGGGGGAGGGCGCCGAACACTGAAGCTTTCTTT. Amino acid sequence: CASSDSGGRAPNTEAFF.

The chain carries TRBV30 and TRBJ2-5; 9 nucleotides match TRBD1. The junction had 2 bases not matched to a gene; V was cut back by 2 bases and J by 4 bases. CDR3 length: 13 amino acids. Per germline, CDR1 GTSNPN and CDR2 SVGIG (reference sequence). The CDR3 loop is CAWSMDRGETQYF. CDR3 in DNA: TGTGCCTGGAGTATGGACAGGGGAGAGACCCAGTACTTC.

A note on this clonotype: An end of the junction differs from the germline gene, which may be a read error. DNA for the CDR3: TGTGCCAGCAGTCTTCGGACAGGTCAAGCAGATACGCAGTGTTTT. Residues: CASSLRTGQADTQCF. The chain uses TRBV27 and TRBJ2-3; 7 positions match TRBD1. CDR1 is MNHEY and CDR2 is SMNVEV in the germline V gene (reference sequence). The CDR3 is made up of 15 amino acids.

This chain uses TRBV2 with TRBJ2-7; possibly TRBD1 or TRBD2 for D (5 bases each). This CDR3 region has 15 residues. Trimming left V 0 bases short and J 0 bases short, with 9 bases between. The germline V gene has CDR1 SNHLY and CDR2 FYNNEI. In nucleotides, the CDR3 is TGTGCCAGCAGTGAAGCCCGGGACGGCTCCTACGAGCAGTACTTC. Its translation: CASSEARDGSYEQYF.

The rearrangement uses TRBV7-9 and TRBJ2-4; 10 bases fit TRBD2. CDR1 SEHNR and CDR2 FQNEAQ come from the germline V gene (reference sequence). With 5 bases clipped from V and 0 bases from J, the junction kept 4 bases outside the gene matches. This CDR3 is 16 amino acids long. This CDR3 reads CASSQTSGAAKNIQYF. CDR3 DNA sequence: TGTGCCAGCAGCCAAACTAGCGGGGCAGCCAAAAACATTCAGTACTTC.

The chain is built from TRBV7-2 and TRBJ2-7, with unresolved D. From germline, CDR1 is SGHTA and CDR2 FQGNSA. This CDR3 contains 13 residues. Trimming shortened V by 4 bases and J by 0 bases, and 7 bases separated the two germline ends. The CDR3 loop is CASSYGLSYEQYF. DNA of the CDR3: TGTGCCAGCAGCTACGGGCTCTCCTACGAGCAGTACTTC.

This clonotype was detected ten times or more. The chain combines TRBV6-2 or TRBV6-3 with TRBJ2-1; D unclear. The CDR3 runs to 13 residues. Per germline, CDR1 MNHEY and CDR2 SVGEGT. V was shortened by 6 bases and J by 3 bases, with 9 bases between the two germline ends. The DNA of the CDR3 is TGTGCCAGCAGGGGGAACGGCTACAATGAGCAGTTCTTC. Protein sequence: CASRGNGYNEQFF.

V gene TRBV15 combines with J gene TRBJ2-3; D not resolved. V lost 7 bases and J 3 bases, leaving 8 bases between the germline ends. The germline gives CDR1 LNHNV, CDR2 YYDKDF (reference sequence). The CDR3 spans 12 residues. The CDR3 spells CATKTRTDTQYF. Written as DNA, the CDR3 is TGTGCCACCAAGACTCGTACAGATACGCAGTATTTT.

The chain employs TRBV19 and TRBJ1-1; D ambiguous. V was cut by 6 bases and J by 8 bases, with 19 bases left in between. CDR3 size: 14 residues. Germline-derived CDR1 and CDR2 are LNHDA and SQIVND (reference sequence). The CDR3 loop is CASRWSGSPREAFF. In DNA, the CDR3 is TGTGCCAGTAGATGGTCCGGATCCCCGAGGGAAGCTTTCTTT.

This clonotype occurred a few times. The chain uses TRBV7-9 and TRBJ2-5; 11 bases fit TRBD2. Unmatched junction bases numbered 5, after V lost 1 base and J lost 4 bases. Germline CDR1 and CDR2: SEHNR and FQNEAQ (reference sequence). The CDR3 runs 16 residues. CDR3 region: CASSLVAGGPGETQYF. The CDR3 nucleotides are TGTGCCAGCAGCTTAGTAGCGGGGGGGCCGGGAGAGACCCAGTACTTC.

This clonotype was seen more than once but under ten times. The chain carries TRBV5-1 and TRBJ2-1, with 7 nucleotides matching TRBD1. J was trimmed by 8 bases and V by 4 bases; bases with no gene match: 6. The CDR3 is 13 amino acids. Germline CDR1 and CDR2: SGHRS and YFSETQ. CDR3 in DNA: TGCGCCAGCAGCAAGACAGGGAGCCATGAGCAGTTCTTC. Translating it yields CASSKTGSHEQFF.

This clonotype was observed a few times. The gene calls are TRBV12-3 or TRBV12-4 and TRBJ1-1; TRBD1 aligns across 9 bases. The V and J ends lost 5 bases and 5 bases, in that order; junction bases with no gene match: 6. The CDR3 consists of 14 residues. CDR3 region: CASSATGTGTEAFF. CDR3 DNA sequence: TGTGCCAGCAGTGCAACCGGGACAGGGACTGAAGCTTTCTTT.